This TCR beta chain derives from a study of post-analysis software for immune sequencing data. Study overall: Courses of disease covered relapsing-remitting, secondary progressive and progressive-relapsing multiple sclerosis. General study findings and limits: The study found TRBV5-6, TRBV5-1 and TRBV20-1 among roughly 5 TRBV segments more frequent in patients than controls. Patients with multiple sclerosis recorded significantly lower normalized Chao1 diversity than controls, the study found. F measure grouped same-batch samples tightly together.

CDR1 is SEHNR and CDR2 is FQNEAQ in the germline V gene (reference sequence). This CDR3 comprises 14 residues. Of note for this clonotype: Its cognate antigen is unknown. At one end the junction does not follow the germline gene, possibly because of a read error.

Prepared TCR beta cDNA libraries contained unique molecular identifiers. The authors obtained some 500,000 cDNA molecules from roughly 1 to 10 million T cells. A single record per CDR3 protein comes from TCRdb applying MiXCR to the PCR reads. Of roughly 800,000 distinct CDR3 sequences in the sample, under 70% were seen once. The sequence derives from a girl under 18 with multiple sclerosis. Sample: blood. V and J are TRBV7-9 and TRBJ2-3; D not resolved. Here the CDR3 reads CASTPTGSTDTQYF. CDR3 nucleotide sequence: TGTGCCAGCACCCCGACCGGTAGCACAGATACACAGTATTTT.